The sequence of this TCR beta chain was determined in a study of blood T cell repertoires in COVID-19. Across the study: Some COVID-19 samples were acute and others convalescent; all came from the United States, Italy and Spain.

This clone showed up just a few times. Some clones are missing from TCRdb's copy, which holds only in-frame ones; the method was immunoSEQ multiplex PCR. This table has about 180,000 clones, around 83% appearing once. In assigning cohorts, the study relied on participant-reported clinical history. Symptom resolution, clearance, or two negative PCRs marked donors in Cohort 3 as recovered. J lost 7 bases, V lost 0 bases, and 3 bases had no gene match. The CDR3 totals 14 residues. The V gene's germline CDR1 is SGHRS and CDR2 YFSETQ. This receptor was taken from a man in his forties who had recovered from COVID-19. The sequenced sample was PBMCs or T cells enriched from blood (not recorded which). This chain joins TRBV5-1 and TRBJ2-1; TRBD1 aligns across 8 bases. The CDR3 DNA reads TGCGCCAGCAGCTTGGAAGACAGGGGAAATGAGCAGTTCTTC. It yields the protein CASSLEDRGNEQFF.